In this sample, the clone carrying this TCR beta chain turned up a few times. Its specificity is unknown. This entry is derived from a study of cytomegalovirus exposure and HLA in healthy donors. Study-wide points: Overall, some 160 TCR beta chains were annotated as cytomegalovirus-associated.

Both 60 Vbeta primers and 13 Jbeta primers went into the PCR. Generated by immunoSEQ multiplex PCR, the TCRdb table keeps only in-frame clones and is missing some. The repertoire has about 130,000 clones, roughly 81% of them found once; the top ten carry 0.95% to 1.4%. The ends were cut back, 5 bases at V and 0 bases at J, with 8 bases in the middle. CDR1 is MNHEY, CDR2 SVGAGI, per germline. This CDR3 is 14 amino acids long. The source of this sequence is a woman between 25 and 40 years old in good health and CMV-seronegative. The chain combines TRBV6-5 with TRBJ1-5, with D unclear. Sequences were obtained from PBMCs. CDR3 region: CASSATDSNQPQHF. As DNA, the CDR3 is TGTGCCAGCAGTGCCACTGATAGCAATCAGCCCCAGCATTTT.